These 16 T cell receptor beta chains originate from one sample sequenced in a study of cytomegalovirus exposure and HLA in healthy donors. Use of 60 Vbeta and 13 Jbeta primers characterized the PCR. TCRdb keeps only in-frame clones here, not all; method: immunoSEQ multiplex PCR. The table lists fewer than 120,000 clones, approximately 84% of them singletons, with around 2% in the top ten. The sample taken for sequencing was PBMCs. The origin of the receptors is a man aged 35-49 years in good health and CMV-seronegative.

The chain carries TRBV29-1 and TRBJ2-5, with D possibly TRBD1 on 6 matching bases. The CDR3 is made up of 13 amino acids. V was pared by 4 bases and J by 5 bases, with 14 bases between. CDR1 and CDR2 (germline): SQVTM, ANQGSEA. In nucleotides, the CDR3 is TGCAGCGTTGTGGGGGCCGGTATCGAGACCCAGTACTTC. Translation: CSVVGAGIETQYF.

In its sample, this clone was seen once. The genes are TRBV27 and TRBJ2-7, with 7 nucleotides matching TRBD1. From germline, CDR1 is MNHEY and CDR2 SMNVEV (reference sequence). This CDR3 is built from 14 residues. V lost 5 bases and J lost 2; bases outside the gene matches: 6. The CDR3, as DNA: TGTGCCAGCAGTCTCCGGGACAGACCCTACGAGCAGTACTTC. The encoded protein is CASSLRDRPYEQYF.

V is TRBV7-6 and J is TRBJ2-7; TRBD2 matches at 9 bases. The germline V gene encodes CDR1 SGHVS and CDR2 FNYEAQ. J gave up 3 bases and V 4 bases, and 1 base lay outside the gene matches. The length of the CDR3 is 13 residues. CDR3 amino acids: CASSSTSGYEQYF. The CDR3 DNA is TGTGCCAGCAGCTCGACTAGCGGCTACGAGCAGTACTTC. Drawing the rest from reference TRBV7-6 and TRBJ2-7, the complete variable domain is GAGVSQSPRYKVTKRGQDVALRCDPISGHVSLYWYRQALGQGPEFLTYFNYEAQQDKSGLPNDRFSAERPEGSISTLTIQRTEQRDSAMYRCASSSTSGYEQYFGPGTRLTVT.

The chain has TRBV13 and TRBJ2-7; 7 positions agree with TRBD1. The CDR3 is 14 amino acids. Germline V gene data show CDR1 as PRHDT and CDR2 as FYEKMQ (reference sequence). J was trimmed by 6 bases and V by 5 bases; bases with no gene match: 10. The CDR3 is CASSLRTGEGEQYF. CDR3 sequence (DNA): TGTGCCAGCAGCCTTCGGACAGGCGAGGGCGAGCAGTACTTC.

CDR3 bases: TGCGCCAGCAGCTTTACAGGGGCCGGCACAGATACGCAGTATTTT. The encoded protein is CASSFTGAGTDTQYF. The rearrangement links TRBV5-1 to TRBJ2-3, with 7 bases aligning to TRBD1. Germline CDR1 is SGHRS and CDR2 is YFSETQ. The CDR3 is 15 residues long. Unmatched junction bases numbered 4, after V lost 2 bases and J lost 1 base.

With regard to this clone: Germline and junction disagree at one end, which may indicate a read error. This chain connects TRBV9 to TRBJ2-3; 10 positions match TRBD2. The CDR3 runs to 17 residues. The germline gives CDR1 SGDLS, CDR2 YYNGEE. The CDR3 spells CASSGPGIAGGTNTQYF. The DNA of the CDR3 is TGTGCCAGCAGTGGCCCCGGGATAGCGGGGGGCACAAATACGCAGTATTTT.

The chain employs TRBV9 and TRBJ2-3; TRBD1 agrees at 9 bases. Germline V gives CDR1 SGDLS, CDR2 YYNGEE. V dropped 4 bases and J dropped 5; count of bases not matched to a gene: 5. The CDR3 length is 14 residues. CDR3 amino acids: CASSPRDREDTQYF. For the CDR3, the DNA is TGTGCCAGCAGCCCCCGGGACAGGGAAGATACGCAGTATTTT. Looking up the rest from reference TRBV9 and TRBJ2-3 gives the full variable domain: DSGVTQTPKHLITATGQRVTLRCSPRSGDLSVYWYQQSLDQGLQFLIQYYNGEERAKGNILERFSAQQFPDLHSELNLSSLELGDSALYFCASSPRDREDTQYFGPGTRLTVL.

This clone was seen once. V gene TRBV4-3 combines with J gene TRBJ2-3, with 7 nucleotides matching TRBD2. Germline V gene sequence: CDR1 LGHNA, CDR2 YSLEER. The J segment lost 4 bases and the V segment lost 0 bases, leaving 7 bases of the junction unmatched. The CDR3 has 16 residues. The CDR3 spells CASSQEPVGGADTQYF. In DNA, the CDR3 is TGCGCCAGCAGCCAAGAACCCGTGGGGGGGGCAGATACGCAGTATTTT.

The rearrangement joins TRBV18 to TRBJ1-5; D is possibly TRBD1 (6 bases). Germline V gene sequence: CDR1 KGHSH, CDR2 LQKENI. V lost 2 bases to trimming and J lost 5 bases, with 13 bases between them. There are 15 residues in the CDR3. The CDR3 region has the DNA TGTGCCAGCTCACCAAAAGGGGGAGAAGATCAGCCCCAGCATTTT. It specifies CASSPKGGEDQPQHF.

The rearrangement uses TRBV2 and TRBJ1-2; 8 nucleotides line up with TRBD1. Germline V gene data show CDR1 as SNHLY and CDR2 as FYNNEI. The CDR3 extends over 13 amino acids. V was pared by 5 bases and J by 7 bases, with 6 bases of the junction left unmatched. CDR3 nucleotide sequence: TGTGCCAGCAGTATTTTTGGACAGGGTGGCTACACCTTC. This sequence encodes CASSIFGQGGYTF.

The CDR3 DNA is TGTGCCAGCTTAGACAGGTACAATCAGCCCCAGCATTTT. Its protein is CASLDRYNQPQHF. V usage is TRBV6-1 and J usage is TRBJ1-5, with a weak D call TRBD1 (6 bases). The CDR3 has 13 amino acids. Germline loops: CDR1 MNHNS, CDR2 SASEGT. V lost 8 bases, J lost 3 bases, and 11 bases lay in between.

The rearrangement links TRBV18 to TRBJ1-1, with TRBD1 as a possible D gene (5 bases). Germline assignment: CDR1 KGHSH and CDR2 LQKENI. CDR3 size: 16 residues. The ends were cut back, 1 base at V and 0 bases at J, with 12 bases in the middle. The CDR3 region has the DNA TGTGCCAGCTCACCACGTCCGACAGACATGAACACTGAAGCTTTCTTT. It translates to CASSPRPTDMNTEAFF.

The chain combines TRBV28 with TRBJ1-4, with 11 positions matching TRBD1. Trimming cost V 5 bases and J 6 bases; bases outside gene matches: 5. The CDR3 spans 15 residues. Germline V CDR1 and CDR2: MDHEN, SYDVKM. This CDR3 reads CASSGPGQGDEKLFF. As DNA, the CDR3 is TGTGCCAGCAGTGGTCCGGGACAGGGGGATGAAAAACTGTTTTTT.

This chain links TRBV6-1 with TRBJ1-2; D gene uncertain. CDR3 length: 14 amino acids. V lost 4 bases, J lost 1 base, and 10 bases lay in between. Germline CDR1 reads MNHNS; CDR2 reads SASEGT. The CDR3 here is CASSVSENNYGYTF. The CDR3 DNA follows: TGTGCCAGCAGTGTGTCGGAGAATAACTATGGCTACACCTTC.

The chain is built from TRBV28 and TRBJ1-3; 7 bases map to TRBD1. The CDR3 spans 16 residues. The germline gives CDR1 MDHEN, CDR2 SYDVKM. V shed 2 bases and J 4 bases; nucleotides not matched to a gene: 8. The DNA for the CDR3 is TGTGCCAGCAGTTTACAAGACAGGGTAATCGGAAACACCATATATTTT. It is translated as CASSLQDRVIGNTIYF. Variable domain in full (rest from reference TRBV28 and TRBJ1-3): DVKVTQSSRYLVKRTGEKVFLECVQDMDHENMFWYRQDPGLGLRLIYFSYDVKMKEKGDIPEGYSVSREKKERFSLILESASTNQTSMYLCASSLQDRVIGNTIYFGEGSWLTVV.

This chain joins TRBV5-1 and TRBJ2-7; perhaps TRBD1 as D (6 bases). CDR3 length equals 15 residues. CDR1 and CDR2 (germline): SGHRS, YFSETQ. The V gene lost 4 bases and the J gene lost 2 bases, with 16 bases spanning the gap. The CDR3 loop is CASSPGGQRAYEQYF. DNA of the CDR3: TGCGCCAGCAGCCCCGGCGGACAGAGAGCCTACGAGCAGTACTTC. The full variable domain, with the rest looked up from reference TRBV5-1 and TRBJ2-7, is KAGVTQTPRYLIKTRGQQVTLSCSPISGHRSVSWYQQTPGQGLQFLFEYFSETQRNKGNFPGRFSGRQFSNSRSEMNVSTLELGDSALYLCASSPGGQRAYEQYFGPGTRLTVT.